Each of the 15 T cell receptor beta chains below was sequenced from the same sample in a study of shared clonotypes between healthy human individuals. Libraries were prepared by immunoSEQ multiplex PCR; TCRdb keeps only in-frame clonotypes and omits some of them. The sample shows fewer than 850,000 clones, 55% to 75% of them seen only once. Input material: memory CD4+ T cells sorted from blood. Subset of the sample: CD45RA-negative fraction. These receptors were obtained from a woman in her 30s in good health.

The V and J genes are TRBV19 and TRBJ2-1; 7 nucleotides agree with TRBD2. CDR1 is LNHDA and CDR2 is SQIVND in the germline V gene (reference sequence). V shed 7 bases and J 5 bases; nucleotides not matched to a gene: 11. CDR3 length: 15 amino acids. The CDR3 spells CASNTYGRYNNEQFF. The DNA of the CDR3 is TGTGCCAGTAATACTTACGGGAGGTATAACAATGAGCAGTTCTTC.

This clone was counted once. V usage is TRBV28 and J usage is TRBJ2-1; no reliable D call. Germline assignment: CDR1 MDHEN and CDR2 SYDVKM. The length of the CDR3 is 11 residues. Between the trimmed V and J ends, which lost 3 bases and 9 bases, there was a span of 6 bases. The CDR3 is CASSFWGEQFF. Here the CDR3 DNA reads TGTGCCAGCAGTTTTTGGGGTGAGCAGTTCTTC. Combining the CDR3 with reference TRBV28 and TRBJ2-1 gives the whole variable domain DVKVTQSSRYLVKRTGEKVFLECVQDMDHENMFWYRQDPGLGLRLIYFSYDVKMKEKGDIPEGYSVSREKKERFSLILESASTNQTSMYLCASSFWGEQFFGPGTRLTVL.

This rearrangement joins TRBV27 to TRBJ1-1; D unresolved. CDR3 size: 15 residues. Looked up from germline, CDR1 is MNHEY and CDR2 is SMNVEV (reference sequence). Trimming left V 3 bases short and J 4 bases short, with 15 bases between. CDR3 amino acids: CASSFRVRGTTEAFF. The CDR3 region has the DNA TGTGCCAGCAGTTTCCGCGTGCGGGGTACCACTGAAGCTTTCTTT.

The CDR3 spells CASSTGTGGNQPQHF. The CDR3 DNA is TGTGCCAGCAGCACAGGGACGGGTGGCAATCAGCCCCAGCATTTT. This sequence joins TRBV7-2 and TRBJ1-5, with D tentatively TRBD1 (6 bases). Trimming removed 5 bases at V and 2 bases at J, with 13 bases between. Germline CDR1 is SGHTA and CDR2 is FQGNSA. The CDR3 runs 15 residues.

The chain recombines TRBV21-1 with TRBJ1-5. TRBV21-1 is noted as a pseudogene. The CDR3 spans 14 residues. The CDR3 DNA is TGTGCCAGCAGCAAGAGAAATAGCAATCAGCCCCAGCATTTT. This sequence encodes CASSKRNSNQPQHF.

V and J are TRBV27 and TRBJ2-7, with D perhaps TRBD1 or TRBD2 (5 bases each). Germline loops: CDR1 MNHEY, CDR2 SMNVEV (reference sequence). The CDR3 has 17 residues. The V end lost 6 bases, the J end lost 2 bases, and 23 bases lay between the germline ends. CDR3 sequence: CASSPPLPGRSTYEQYF. The CDR3 DNA reads TGTGCCAGCAGCCCTCCCCTTCCGGGACGGTCTACCTACGAGCAGTACTTC.

The chain is built from TRBV11-2 and TRBJ2-7; 7 positions match TRBD1. V dropped 0 bases and J dropped 2; count of bases not matched to a gene: 7. The CDR3 extends over 16 amino acids. CDR1 is SGHAT, CDR2 FQNNGV, per germline. The CDR3 sequence is CASSLDLWGQTYEQYF. CDR3 in DNA: TGTGCCAGCAGCTTAGATCTCTGGGGACAGACCTACGAGCAGTACTTC.

In regard to this clone: This sample also contains other DNA sequences that code for the same CDR3. This chain connects TRBV5-1 to TRBJ1-1; no firm D call. Germline V gives CDR1 SGHRS, CDR2 YFSETQ. V gave up 4 bases and J gave up 1 base, with 8 bases separating them. The CDR3 loop spans 13 amino acids. The CDR3 spells CASSLQENTEAFF. CDR3 nucleotides: TGCGCCAGCAGCCTCCAGGAGAACACTGAAGCTTTCTTT.

The chain has TRBV11-2 and TRBJ2-7, with D possibly TRBD2 on 6 matching bases. Trimming removed 3 bases at V and 2 bases at J, with 14 bases between. This CDR3 is built from 15 residues. Germline lookup yields CDR1 SGHAT and CDR2 FQNNGV. The CDR3 here is CASSFNLADPYEQYF. CDR3 nucleotides: TGTGCCAGCAGCTTTAATTTAGCGGATCCCTACGAGCAGTACTTC. Filled out from reference TRBV11-2 and TRBJ2-7, the complete variable domain reads EAGVAQSPRYKIIEKRQSVAFWCNPISGHATLYWYQQILGQGPKLLIQFQNNGVVDDSQLPKDRFSAERLKGVDSTLKIQPAKLEDSAVYLCASSFNLADPYEQYFGPGTRLTVT.

The count of this clone is one. The same CDR3 arises from other DNA sequences in this sample as well. The chain employs TRBV5-1 and TRBJ2-7; TRBD2 is a possible D gene (6 bases). V was pared by 3 bases and J by 7 bases, with 8 bases between. The CDR3 covers 11 residues. The germline V gene has CDR1 SGHRS and CDR2 YFSETQ. The CDR3 here is CASSSAGEQYF. CDR3 nucleotides: TGCGCCAGCAGCTCCGCGGGGGAGCAGTACTTC.

The chain has TRBV4-1 and TRBJ1-5, with D perhaps TRBD1 (5 bases). Germline assignment: CDR1 MGHRA and CDR2 YSYEKL. V dropped 4 bases and J dropped 8 bases, with 18 bases sitting between them. The CDR3 has 15 residues. Here the CDR3 reads CASSPRQSLEEPQHF. CDR3 nucleotide sequence: TGCGCCAGCAGCCCCCGACAGTCTCTTGAAGAGCCCCAGCATTTT.

This clone was detected only a few times. The V call is TRBV7-9, the J call TRBJ1-1; D possibly corresponds to TRBD1 (5 bases). Germline CDR1 is SEHNR and CDR2 is FQNEAQ (reference sequence). V lost 5 bases and J 7 bases, leaving 11 bases between the germline ends. The CDR3 is 12 residues long. The CDR3 sequence: CASSVDRFEAFF. In DNA, the CDR3 is TGTGCCAGCAGCGTCGACAGATTTGAAGCTTTCTTT.

The chain joins TRBV18 to TRBJ2-5; 10 bases match TRBD2. The V segment lost 3 bases and the J segment 0 bases; nucleotides outside the gene matches: 7. Germline V gives CDR1 KGHSH, CDR2 LQKENI. This CDR3 has 17 residues. The CDR3: CASSPSSGRSNQETQYF. Here the CDR3 DNA reads TGTGCCAGCTCACCTTCTAGCGGGAGATCTAACCAAGAGACCCAGTACTTC.

The rearrangement joins TRBV6-1 to TRBJ1-4, with no clear D. In germline, CDR1 is MNHNS, CDR2 SASEGT. Between the trimmed V and J ends, which lost 5 bases and 8 bases, there was a span of 6 bases. This CDR3 is 11 amino acids long. The CDR3 bases are TGTGCCAGCAGTCTGATGGAAAAACTGTTTTTT. Translating gives CASSLMEKLFF.

Concerning this clone itself: At the DNA level, this CDR3 is encoded by other sequences in the same sample as well. The CDR3 DNA is TGTGCCAGCAGTAGGAGCACAGATACGCAGTATTTT. Its protein is CASSRSTDTQYF. V usage is TRBV2 and J usage is TRBJ2-3, with unresolved D. Trimming cost V 5 bases and J 0 bases, with 3 bases left between them. Per the germline V gene, CDR1 is SNHLY and CDR2 is FYNNEI. There are 12 residues in the CDR3.